The rows below give T cell receptor beta chains drawn from one sample of a study of blood T cell repertoires in COVID-19. The table came from immunoSEQ multiplex PCR; TCRdb's copy has only in-frame clones and leaves some out. The repertoire has a few hundred thousand clones, around 86% of them found once; the top ten carry about 10%. Sequenced material: PBMCs or T cells enriched from blood (not recorded which). All receptors come from a woman younger than 35 who had recovered from COVID-19. Each CDR3 is given with its conserved first and last residue. D genes are given only for firm matches. Where a row states a size, it is once, few, many or the class of an expanded clone; other rows omit it.

v_call	d_call	clone_size	j_call	cdr3_aa	cdr3_nt
TRBV9	TRBD1	-	TRBJ2-1	CASSGRDSAYNEQFF	TGTGCCAGCAGCGGCCGGGACAGTGCCTACAATGAGCAGTTCTTC
TRBV9	TRBD1	-	TRBJ1-6	CASSGGTGLSYNSPLHF	TGTGCCAGCAGCGGAGGGACAGGGCTCTCCTATAATTCACCCCTCCACTTT
TRBV13	-	-	TRBJ2-3	CASSSRPGGLTDTQYF	TGTGCCAGCAGCTCCAGACCGGGGGGCCTCACAGATACGCAGTATTTT
TRBV9	TRBD2	once	TRBJ2-3	CASSLFTSGGADTQYF	TGTGCCAGCAGCCTCTTTACTAGCGGGGGCGCAGATACGCAGTATTTT
TRBV10-3	TRBD1	-	TRBJ1-2	CAISADQTGDGYTF	TGTGCCATCAGTGCGGACCAGACAGGGGACGGCTACACCTTC
TRBV6-6	-	few	TRBJ1-5	CASRLMKGGENQPQHF	TGTGCCAGCAGGCTTATGAAAGGGGGAGAGAATCAGCCCCAGCATTTT
TRBV5-6	-	-	TRBJ2-2	CASSPIQGGTGELFF	TGTGCCAGCAGCCCGATACAGGGTGGCACCGGGGAGCTGTTTTTT
TRBV4-2	TRBD2	-	TRBJ2-7	CASSQDGRAEYEQYF	TGTGCCAGCAGCCAAGATGGGAGGGCAGAGTACGAGCAGTACTTC
TRBV7-8	TRBD2	-	TRBJ2-6	CASSLKLAGGLQFSGANVLTF	TGTGCCAGCAGCTTAAAACTGGCGGGGGGGCTCCAATTCTCTGGGGCCAACGTCCTGACTTTC
TRBV29-1	-	few	TRBJ1-2	CSVDKPRSEGINYGYTF	TGCAGCGTTGATAAGCCTAGGAGTGAGGGTATTAACTATGGCTACACCTTC
TRBV7-6	TRBD1	once	TRBJ2-5	CASSSGQGGGWETQYF	TGTGCCAGCAGCTCGGGACAGGGTGGTGGCTGGGAGACCCAGTACTTC
TRBV30	-	-	TRBJ1-6	CAWSPLPWEYNSPLHF	TGTGCCTGGAGTCCACTCCCTTGGGAGTATAATTCACCCCTCCACTTT
TRBV7-2	-	-	TRBJ1-6	CASSLFGQVNNSPLHF	TGTGCCAGCAGCTTGTTTGGCCAGGTGAATAATTCACCCCTCCACTTT
TRBV28	TRBD1	-	TRBJ1-1	CASSLYQGANTEAFF	TGTGCCAGCAGTTTATATCAGGGGGCGAACACTGAAGCTTTCTTT
TRBV3-1/TRBV3-2	-	-	TRBJ1-5	CASSQSHREQPQHF	TGTGCCAGCAGCCAGTCCCACCGGGAACAGCCCCAGCATTTT
TRBV28	-	few	TRBJ2-1	CASTPQASIYNEQFF	TGTGCCAGCACCCCCCAGGCCAGCATCTACAATGAGCAGTTCTTC
TRBV10-3	TRBD1	few	TRBJ2-7	CAISDSGQGSYEQYF	TGTGCCATCAGTGATTCGGGACAGGGGTCCTACGAGCAGTACTTC
TRBV7-9	-	-	TRBJ2-7	CASSLGQGLGEQYF	TGTGCCAGCAGCTTAGGGCAGGGACTGGGCGAGCAGTACTTC
TRBV6-5	-	once	TRBJ1-2	CASSPPALWGGYTF	TGTGCCAGCAGCCCCCCAGCCCTTTGGGGCGGCTACACCTTC
TRBV7-3	TRBD1	-	TRBJ1-1	CASSASGQGKIFFF	TGTGCCAGCAGCGCCTCAGGACAGGGGAAAATCTTTTTCTTT
TRBV28	-	-	TRBJ2-1	CASSWGGLNNEQFF	TGTGCCAGCAGTTGGGGAGGCCTAAACAATGAGCAGTTCTTC
TRBV7-6	TRBD1	-	TRBJ1-1	CVTVQGSEAFF	TGCGTCACCGTACAGGGGTCTGAAGCTTTCTTT
TRBV7-2	-	-	TRBJ2-2	CASSLNDYLTGELFF	TGTGCCAGCAGCTTAAATGACTACCTCACCGGGGAGCTGTTTTTT
TRBV5-1	-	-	TRBJ1-2	CASSTDRTTGYGYTF	TGCGCCAGCAGCACGGACAGAACGACGGGCTATGGCTACACCTTC
TRBV27	TRBD1	few	TRBJ2-7	CASSLEGTGAGEQYF	TGTGCCAGCAGTTTAGAAGGGACAGGGGCGGGGGAGCAGTACTTC
TRBV6-4	-	-	TRBJ1-5	CARTRLSGGGQPQHF	TGTGCCAGAACCCGTCTAAGCGGGGGAGGTCAGCCCCAGCATTTT
TRBV29-1	-	-	TRBJ1-2	CSVEGAGWDYTF	TGCAGCGTTGAAGGGGCAGGGTGGGACTACACCTTC
TRBV11-2	TRBD2	-	TRBJ2-7	CASSLDGLAIGEQYF	TGTGCCAGCAGCTTAGACGGACTAGCGATCGGCGAGCAGTACTTC